What follows describes a single TCR beta chain. The CDR3 loop spans 11 amino acids. V lost 6 bases and J 5 bases, leaving 7 bases between the germline ends. Germline assignment: CDR1 MNHEY and CDR2 SVGAGI. Original processing notes: Amplifying reference gene primers gave estimates of nucleated cell counts. The repertoire was sequenced with immunoSEQ multiplex PCR; TCRdb's copy has only in-frame clones and lacks some. That table is the source of V, J and clone size, and D and trimming were worked out from the DNA. In the table there are 200,000 to 250,000 clones, around 89% of which are singletons. The record originates from a study of blood T cell repertoires in COVID-19. Looking at the study overall: Sites across the United States, Italy and Spain contributed samples from acute and convalescent COVID-19. Sources were T cells, B-cell-depleted T cells, or PBMCs; the material itself was cDNA or gDNA.

Patients in Seattle were enrolled during active infection, then followed longitudinally. Sequences were obtained from peripheral blood. The clonotype originates from a woman aged 30 to 39 with COVID-19, enrolled during active disease. J is TRBJ2-5 and V is TRBV6-5, with D uncertain. CDR3 sequence: CASSSEETQYF. CDR3 bases: TGTGCCAGCAGCTCCGAGGAGACCCAGTACTTC.